This is a list of T cell receptor beta chains from one sample in a study of immune heterogeneity within non-small cell lung tumors. TCRdb recomputed calls from the multiplex PCR reads with MiXCR, one row per CDR3 protein. The sample contains about 4,600 distinct CDR3 sequences, 35% to 45% of which appear only once. Sequencing used lung tumor tissue. These receptors came from a woman aged 45-65 years with non-small cell lung cancer. Both conserved end residues are part of each CDR3. A D gene is named only where the DNA matches it firmly. Size is stated for part of the rows, as once, few or many counts, or as a class when the clone is expanded.

medium-sized | TRBJ2-6 | TRBV7-3 | . | TGTGCCAGCCGCTACAGGGCTGGGGCCAACGTCCTGACTTTC | CASRYRAGANVLTF
medium-sized | TRBJ2-4 | TRBV19 | . | TGTGCCAGTAGGCCCCGGGGAGCTCAGGTGGGGGCAGCCTTC | CASRPRGAQVGAAF
. | TRBJ2-3 | TRBV19 | . | TGTGCCAGTAGTAGTCTCCACCCTAGCACAGATACGCAGTATTTT | CASSSLHPSTDTQYF
many | TRBJ1-1 | TRBV28 | . | TGTGCCAGCAGCTATAACAATCAGGAGAGTGCTGAAGCTTTCTTT | CASSYNNQESAEAFF
large | TRBJ1-1 | TRBV3-1 | . | TGTGCCAGCAGCCAAGGACAGGCGTACATGAACACTGAAGCTTTCTTT | CASSQGQAYMNTEAFF
medium-sized | TRBJ1-1 | TRBV10-3 | . | TGTGCCATCAGCGCCTCGGCAAGGTCTAACACTGAAGCTTTCTTT | CAISASARSNTEAFF
. | TRBJ2-7 | TRBV5-4 | TRBD1 | TGTGCCAGCAGCTACGGACAGGGGGCCTTCCTGGGGGAGCAGTACTTC | CASSYGQGAFLGEQYF
medium-sized | TRBJ1-2 | TRBV28 | . | TGTGCCAGCAGACTCAACCAGGGCCTCTATGGCTACACCTTC | CASRLNQGLYGYTF
once | TRBJ1-1 | TRBV30 | . | TGTGCCTGGAACCTTTTAGACACTGAAGCTTTCTTT | CAWNLLDTEAFF
medium-sized | TRBJ1-2 | TRBV7-3 | TRBD1 | TGTGCCAGCAGCTTACAGGGGACAGGGGGCGCAGGCTACACCTTC | CASSLQGTGGAGYTF
. | TRBJ1-1 | TRBV20-1 | TRBD1 | TGCAGTGCTAGAACAGGGGGCGACACTGAAGCTTTCTTT | CSARTGGDTEAFF
few | TRBJ2-7 | TRBV5-6 | . | TGTGCCAGCAGCTCCTGGGGCGGAGGGACCTACGAGCAGTACTTC | CASSSWGGGTYEQYF
medium-sized | TRBJ2-4 | TRBV27 | TRBD2 | TGTGCCAGCAGTCCCCTTGGGGTCGGCGGGGGGCAAAACATTCAGTACTTC | CASSPLGVGGGQNIQYF
. | TRBJ1-1 | TRBV19 | . | TGTGCCAGTAGTATGTTTGGTGAGGCCACTGAAGCTTTCTTT | CASSMFGEATEAFF
medium-sized | TRBJ2-7 | TRBV3-1 | . | TGTGCCAGCAGCCAAGCTAGCAACGAGCAGTACTTC | CASSQASNEQYF
. | TRBJ1-5 | TRBV19 | . | TGTGCCAGCAGGGGTAGCAATCAGCCCCAGCATTTT | CASRGSNQPQHF
many | TRBJ2-1 | TRBV19 | TRBD2 | TGTGCCAGTAGTACAGGGACTAGCGGGAGTCAGTTCTTC | CASSTGTSGSQFF
many | TRBJ2-7 | TRBV29-1 | . | TGCAGCGTTGAAGATGGGGGGAACGAGCAGTACTTC | CSVEDGGNEQYF
. | TRBJ2-7 | TRBV5-1 | . | TGCGCCAGCAGCCCCCGGGTAGGGGGAGGGTCCGTCTACGAGCAGTACTTC | CASSPRVGGGSVYEQYF
medium-sized | TRBJ1-4 | TRBV18 | . | TGTGCCAGCTCACCACCATCTGGGTCGGGGGAAAAACTGTTTTTT | CASSPPSGSGEKLFF
. | TRBJ1-5 | TRBV20-1 | . | TGCAGTGCTAGACACCTGAGCAATCAGCCCCAGCATTTT | CSARHLSNQPQHF
medium-sized | TRBJ1-3 | TRBV25-1 | . | TGTGCCAGCACCCAAGGAGGGGGCTCTGGAAACACCATATATTTT | CASTQGGGSGNTIYF
medium-sized | TRBJ2-3 | TRBV20-1 | . | TGCAGTGCCTCCACAGATACGCAGTATTTT | CSASTDTQYF
many | TRBJ2-5 | TRBV20-1 | TRBD2 | TGCAGCCTAGCGGGGAATCTCCAAGAGACCCAGTACTTC | CSLAGNLQETQYF
many | TRBJ1-5 | TRBV6-1 | TRBD1 | TGTGCCAGCAGTCCCCGTGGCAGGGGGGATCAGCCCCAGCATTTT | CASSPRGRGDQPQHF
. | TRBJ2-7 | TRBV7-3 | . | TGTGCCAGCAGCTTAGGGAACGGCGAGCAGTACTTC | CASSLGNGEQYF
. | TRBJ2-1 | TRBV9 | . | TGTGCCAGCAGCGCCGGTAACTCCTACAATGAGCAGTTCTTC | CASSAGNSYNEQFF
. | TRBJ2-7 | TRBV20-1 | . | TGCAGTGCTAGGGGGAGGGGGGGCTACGCGGGGTGCTTC | CSARGRGGYAGCF
medium-sized | TRBJ1-4 | TRBV20-1 | TRBD1 | TGCAGTGCTCTCGACAGGGGGCTGGAAAAACTGTTTTTT | CSALDRGLEKLFF
. | TRBJ2-2 | TRBV24-1 | TRBD2 | TGTGCCAGCAGTGTGGGAGGGATCGGGGAGCTGTTTTTT | CASSVGGIGELFF
medium-sized | TRBJ2-7 | TRBV7-2 | TRBD1 | TGTGCCAGCAGCGAGATCCGGGACAGGGGGCACGAGCAGTACTTC | CASSEIRDRGHEQYF
once | TRBJ2-3 | TRBV6-1 | . | TGTGCCAGCAGGTGGGGTTTAGCGCCTAGCACAGATACGCAGTATTTT | CASRWGLAPSTDTQYF
medium-sized | TRBJ2-5 | TRBV20-1 | . | TGCAGTGCCAGAGGGGAAGAGACCCAGTACTTC | CSARGEETQYF
many | TRBJ2-1 | TRBV18 | TRBD2 | TGTGCCAGCTCAGCCACAGGGACTAGCGGATTTACCTCCTCCTACAATGAGCAGTTCTTC | CASSATGTSGFTSSYNEQFF
. | TRBJ2-7 | TRBV28 | TRBD1 | TGTGCCAGCAGTTACATTCACAGGGGTTACGAGCAGTACTTC | CASSYIHRGYEQYF
many | TRBJ1-1 | TRBV6-1 | . | TGTGCCAGCAGGCACAGGAACACTGAAGCTTTCTTT | CASRHRNTEAFF
medium-sized | TRBJ1-2 | TRBV6-1 | . | TGTGCCAGCACCTTGGGGGCAAACTATGGCTACACCTTC | CASTLGANYGYTF
few | TRBJ1-5 | TRBV5-6 | . | TGTGCCAGCCAAAGAGGCAATCAGCCCCAGCATTTT | CASQRGNQPQHF
. | TRBJ1-2 | TRBV6-1 | . | TGTGCCAGCGAAAATAGGCATGGCTACACCTTC | CASENRHGYTF
medium-sized | TRBJ1-5 | TRBV20-1 | . | TGCAGTGGGATCCGGACAGACTATAGCAATCAGCCCCAGCATTTT | CSGIRTDYSNQPQHF
. | TRBJ1-1 | TRBV20-1 | . | TGCAGTGCTCTTACATCGGACAGACTGAACACTGAAGCTTTCTTT | CSALTSDRLNTEAFF
. | TRBJ2-4 | TRBV3-1 | . | TGTGCCAGCAGCCAAGCCGGTTCGGGGAGGAACATTCAGTACTTC | CASSQAGSGRNIQYF
medium-sized | TRBJ2-5 | TRBV6-1 | TRBD1 | TGTGCCAGCAGTGAATTCATCACAGGGGGCCAAGAGACCCAGTACTTC | CASSEFITGGQETQYF
medium-sized | TRBJ2-7 | TRBV18 | . | TGTGCCAGCTCACCAGGGGCTTCCTACGAGCAGTACTTC | CASSPGASYEQYF
medium-sized | TRBJ2-7 | TRBV4-2 | TRBD2 | TGTGCCAGCAGCCAAGCGGGACTAGACGGATTCGAGCAGTACTTC | CASSQAGLDGFEQYF
medium-sized | TRBJ1-5 | TRBV19 | TRBD1 | TGTGCCAGTAGTATATCATCAGGGGGGAGCAATCAGCCCCAGCATTTT | CASSISSGGSNQPQHF